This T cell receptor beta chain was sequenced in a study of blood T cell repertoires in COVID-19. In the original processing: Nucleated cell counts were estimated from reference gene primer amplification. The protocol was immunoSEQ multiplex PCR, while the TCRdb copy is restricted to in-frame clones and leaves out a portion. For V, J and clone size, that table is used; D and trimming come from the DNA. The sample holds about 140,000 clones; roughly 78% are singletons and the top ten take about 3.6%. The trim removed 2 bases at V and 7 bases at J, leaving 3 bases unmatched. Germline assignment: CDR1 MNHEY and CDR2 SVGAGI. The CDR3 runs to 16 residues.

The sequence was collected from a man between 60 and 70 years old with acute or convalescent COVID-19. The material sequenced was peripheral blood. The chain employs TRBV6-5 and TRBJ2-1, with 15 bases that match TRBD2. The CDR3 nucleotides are TGTGCCAGCAGTTACGCGGGACTAGCGGGAGGAAATGAGCAGTTCTTC. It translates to CASSYAGLAGGNEQFF.